The rows below give T cell receptor beta chains drawn from one sample of a study of cytomegalovirus exposure and HLA in healthy donors. TCRdb's table, derived via immunoSEQ multiplex PCR, lists solely in-frame clones and lacks some. This sample has about 140,000 clones, with 94% found just once. Sample: PBMCs. The receptors shown here come from a man younger than 35 in good health and CMV-seropositive. Each CDR3 is given without its conserved first and last residue. Each record gives: CDR3 protein, V gene.

CDR3aa: ASSPYGTSYNEQF
v_gene: TRBV5-1

CDR3aa: ASSLTVGREGLPLLETQY
v_gene: TRBV5-1

CDR3aa: ASSLVGADYEQY
v_gene: TRBV5-1

CDR3aa: ASSQAAGGISYEQY
v_gene: TRBV4-2

CDR3aa: ASIQGLAGAGEQF
v_gene: TRBV5-1

CDR3aa: AITSGTHNEQF
v_gene: TRBV10-3

CDR3aa: ASSRGSEAF
v_gene: TRBV19

CDR3aa: ASLRGGGNTEAF
v_gene: TRBV12-5

CDR3aa: AIRQDAFYEQY
v_gene: TRBV6-1

CDR3aa: ASSDDGSSYEQY
v_gene: TRBV25-1

CDR3aa: ASRLQEADSPLH
v_gene: TRBV2

CDR3aa: ASSLAGWESSYNEQF
v_gene: TRBV7-6

CDR3aa: ASSRSPQGGDRGPVYEQY
v_gene: TRBV4-2

CDR3aa: ASRLAGVNTGELF
v_gene: TRBV2

CDR3aa: ASSLGQNTEAF
v_gene: TRBV19

CDR3aa: ASRRQDSYEQY
v_gene: TRBV19

CDR3aa: ASSLEPLAGDTQY
v_gene: TRBV5-4

CDR3aa: ASSSTGTSPFTDTQY
v_gene: TRBV28